Listed here are 4 T cell receptor beta chains from one sample, sequenced in a study of shared clonotypes between healthy human individuals (TCRdb year 2020). Libraries were built with the immunoSEQ multiplex PCR assay. Not all clones reach the TCRdb copy of this immuneACCESS table, which keeps in-frame sequences only. Checked studies attribute under half of the gap to unresolved V genes and leave the rest unexplained. The sample yields approximately 530,000 clones; 90% to 96% were counted once. Less than 0.06% of the sample lies in the top ten. Sequenced material: naive CD4+ T cells sorted from blood. This specimen's cell subset or site label, interpreted: CD45RA+ positively selected. Source of these receptors: a woman aged 25 to 45 in good health.

The rearrangement joins TRBV20-1 to TRBJ2-7; D is uncertain. Trimming stripped 6 bases from V and 3 bases from J, with 6 bases between. Per the germline V gene, CDR1 is DFQATT and CDR2 is SNEGSKA (reference sequence). The CDR3 has 10 amino acids. The CDR3 bases are TGCAGTGCAACTAACTACGAGCAGTACTTC. This gives the protein CSATNYEQYF.

The chain recombines TRBV7-2 with TRBJ1-4, with D unclear. CDR1 SGHTA and CDR2 FQGNSA come from the germline V gene. Between the trimmed V and J ends, which lost 1 base and 8 bases, there was a span of 14 bases. The CDR3 covers 15 residues. The DNA for the CDR3 is TGTGCCAGCAGCTTAGTAGGCAGTCAAGGGGAAAAACTGTTTTTT. It is translated as CASSLVGSQGEKLFF.

The rearrangement uses TRBV30 and TRBJ1-4, with D perhaps TRBD1 (6 bases). Germline V CDR1 and CDR2: GTSNPN, SVGIG (reference sequence). The CDR3 runs 16 residues. Trimming took off 4 bases at V and 4 bases at J, with 19 bases between the two ends. CDR3 region: CAWNPPGGLLNEKLFF. DNA for the CDR3: TGTGCCTGGAACCCGCCCGGGGGGCTCCTTAATGAAAAACTGTTTTTT.

The chain couples TRBV28 to TRBJ2-7; D is unclear. V lost 4 bases to trimming and J lost 0 bases, with 10 bases between them. The CDR3 sequence is 14 residues long. The germline V gene has CDR1 MDHEN and CDR2 SYDVKM. CDR3 nucleotide sequence: TGTGCCAGCAGTTCCGTACGAAGCTCCTACGAGCAGTACTTC. Translating gives CASSSVRSSYEQYF. The variable domain in full, with the rest retrieved from reference TRBV28 and TRBJ2-7, is DVKVTQSSRYLVKRTGEKVFLECVQDMDHENMFWYRQDPGLGLRLIYFSYDVKMKEKGDIPEGYSVSREKKERFSLILESASTNQTSMYLCASSSVRSSYEQYFGPGTRLTVT.